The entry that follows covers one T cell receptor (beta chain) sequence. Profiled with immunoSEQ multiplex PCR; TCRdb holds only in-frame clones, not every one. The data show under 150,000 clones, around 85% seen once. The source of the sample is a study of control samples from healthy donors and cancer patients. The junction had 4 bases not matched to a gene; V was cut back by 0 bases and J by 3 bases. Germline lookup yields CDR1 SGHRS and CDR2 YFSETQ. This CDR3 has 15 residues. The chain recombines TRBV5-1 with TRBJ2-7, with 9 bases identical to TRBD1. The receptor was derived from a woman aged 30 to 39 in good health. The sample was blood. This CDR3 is CASSLEGTGYYEQYF. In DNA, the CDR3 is TGCGCCAGCAGCTTGGAAGGGACAGGGTACTACGAGCAGTACTTC.